The 30 T cell receptor beta chains reported below all come from one sample, sequenced in a study of cytomegalovirus exposure and HLA in healthy donors. Vbeta (60) and Jbeta (13) primers were used in the PCR. Sequencing was performed with immunoSEQ multiplex PCR; in TCRdb, only in-frame clones are kept and a portion is missing. The data hold 210,000 or so clones, with 76% observed a single time. The sample consisted of PBMCs. These receptor sequences come from a man in his late teens or twenties in good health and CMV-seronegative.

This chain connects TRBV5-6 to TRBJ2-7; 11 bases line up with TRBD2. The V and J ends lost 4 bases and 6 bases, in that order; junction bases with no gene match: 6. CDR1 is SGHDT, CDR2 YYEEEE, per germline. The CDR3 has 14 amino acids. DNA of the CDR3: TGTGCCAGCAGCCCAGGGACTAGCGGAGCCGAGCAGTACTTC. Translation gives CASSPGTSGAEQYF.

This clone was seen only a few times. This rearrangement joins TRBV7-9 to TRBJ1-2; 10 bases line up with TRBD1. Trimming cost V 6 bases and J 6 bases; bases outside gene matches: 1. Germline assignment: CDR1 SEHNR and CDR2 FQNEAQ (reference sequence). CDR3 length equals 12 residues. CDR3 DNA: TGTGCCAGCAGGGGGACAGGGGATGGCTACACCTTC. It yields the protein CASRGTGDGYTF.

The V gene is TRBV2, the J gene TRBJ2-1; TRBD1 agrees at 7 bases. CDR1 is SNHLY, CDR2 FYNNEI, per germline. The CDR3 has 16 amino acids. V lost 6 bases, J lost 5 bases, and 13 bases stayed unmatched. Here the CDR3 DNA reads TGTGCCAGCAGCGCCCCTGGAGACAGGGCGAACAATGAGCAGTTCTTC. This translates into CASSAPGDRANNEQFF.

In this sample, this clone turned up a few times. The genes are TRBV4-1 and TRBJ2-5; the match to TRBD1 covers 8 bases. J gave up 5 bases and V 4 bases, and 12 bases lay outside the gene matches. The CDR3 loop spans 16 amino acids. Germline CDR1 is MGHRA and CDR2 is YSYEKL. CDR3 sequence (DNA): TGCGCCAGCAGCCGGCCGGGGCAGGGGGCAGGTGAGACCCAGTACTTC. Translating it yields CASSRPGQGAGETQYF.

The chain has TRBV6-6 and TRBJ1-1; D uncertain. The germline V and J ends were trimmed by 6 bases and 0 bases, with 8 bases remaining between them. This CDR3 contains 13 residues. From germline, CDR1 is MNHNY and CDR2 SVGAGI (reference sequence). The CDR3 sequence: CASRGLMNTEAFF. DNA for the CDR3: TGTGCCAGCAGAGGACTGATGAACACTGAAGCTTTCTTT.

This clone was picked up one time. The chain carries TRBV18 and TRBJ2-5; TRBD2 might be the D (6 bases). CDR3 length equals 15 residues. Between the trimmed V and J ends, which lost 0 bases and 5 bases, there was a span of 13 bases. The germline gives CDR1 KGHSH, CDR2 LQKENI. The DNA for the CDR3 is TGTGCCAGCTCACCACCATTGACTAGAGGGGAGACCCAGTACTTC. Protein sequence: CASSPPLTRGETQYF.

The genes are TRBV30 and TRBJ1-5, with D possibly being TRBD1 (5 bases). Germline values: CDR1 GTSNPN, CDR2 SVGIG (reference sequence). V lost 1 base and J 1 base, leaving 26 bases between the germline ends. The CDR3 runs to 20 residues. The CDR3: CAWSGGEGEGWVASNQPQHF. CDR3 nucleotides: TGTGCCTGGAGTGGGGGGGAGGGAGAGGGTTGGGTAGCAAGCAATCAGCCCCAGCATTTT.

Only a few counts were recorded for this clone. The CDR3 DNA reads as TGTGCCATCAGTGAGGAATATCGCTACTCACCCCAGCATTTT. It yields the protein CAISEEYRYSPQHF. The chain recombines TRBV10-3 with TRBJ1-5; D not resolved. This CDR3 has 14 residues. Trimming stripped 2 bases from V and 10 bases from J, with 15 bases between. Germline V lookup: CDR1 ENHRY, CDR2 SYGVKD.

V and J are TRBV5-6 and TRBJ1-1, with D uncertain. This CDR3 has 13 amino acids. CDR1 SGHDT and CDR2 YYEEEE come from the germline V gene. The germline V and J ends were trimmed by 4 bases and 11 bases, with 18 bases remaining between them. The CDR3: CASSPYYEKRAFF. The CDR3 nucleotides are TGTGCCAGCAGCCCTTATTATGAAAAGCGGGCTTTCTTT.

With regard to this clone: At the DNA level, this CDR3 is encoded by other sequences in the same sample as well. The rearrangement uses TRBV7-8 and TRBJ1-1; a possible D gene is TRBD1 (5 bases). Trimming took 4 bases from V and 1 from J, leaving 16 bases between them. CDR1 is SGHVS and CDR2 is FQNEAQ in the germline V gene. The CDR3 contains 16 residues. This chain's CDR3 is CASSSRYAGQNTEAFF. The CDR3 bases are TGTGCCAGCAGCTCGAGGTACGCAGGGCAGAACACTGAAGCTTTCTTT.

The V and J genes are TRBV30 and TRBJ1-1; D is unclear. The CDR3 extends over 13 amino acids. The V gene lost 0 bases and the J gene lost 5 bases, with 10 bases spanning the gap. The germline V gene has CDR1 GTSNPN and CDR2 SVGIG (reference sequence). CDR3 residues: CAWSVGGPTEAFF. The CDR3 DNA reads TGTGCCTGGAGTGTAGGCGGGCCTACTGAAGCTTTCTTT.

This chain links TRBV9 with TRBJ2-2, with D perhaps TRBD1 (5 bases). The ends were cut back, 5 bases at V and 1 base at J, with 15 bases in the middle. The CDR3 loop spans 16 amino acids. Germline CDR1 and CDR2: SGDLS and YYNGEE. The CDR3 region has the DNA TGTGCCAGCAGTGACCCTCGCGACAGGAACACCGGGGAGCTGTTTTTT. It translates to CASSDPRDRNTGELFF. Looking up the rest from reference TRBV9 and TRBJ2-2 gives the full variable domain: DSGVTQTPKHLITATGQRVTLRCSPRSGDLSVYWYQQSLDQGLQFLIQYYNGEERAKGNILERFSAQQFPDLHSELNLSSLELGDSALYFCASSDPRDRNTGELFFGEGSRLTVL.

This clone was detected only a few times. The rearrangement uses TRBV6-5 and TRBJ2-7; 11 nucleotides line up with TRBD2. This CDR3 is 14 amino acids long. The ends lost 6 bases at V and 2 bases at J; junction bases unmatched: 3. Germline loops: CDR1 MNHEY, CDR2 SVGAGI. The CDR3 loop is CASSTSGSTYEQYF. The CDR3 DNA follows: TGTGCCAGCAGCACTAGCGGGAGCACCTACGAGCAGTACTTC.

This chain uses TRBV5-1 with TRBJ1-2; D is perhaps TRBD1 (6 bases). V was cut by 4 bases and J by 4 bases, with 14 bases left in between. Germline CDR1 is SGHRS and CDR2 is YFSETQ. The CDR3 is made up of 14 amino acids. The CDR3 loop reads CASSPTGKAYGYTF. In DNA form, the CDR3 reads TGCGCCAGCAGCCCAACAGGGAAAGCCTATGGCTACACCTTC.

DNA for the CDR3: TGTGCCTGTCGGAAACGGGTTCCGAACCGGGCTTTCTTT. Protein sequence: CACRKRVPNRAFF. The chain joins TRBV30 to TRBJ1-1; D remains unclear. Germline values: CDR1 GTSNPN, CDR2 SVGIG (reference sequence). CDR3 length: 13 residues. V lost 6 bases, J lost 11 bases, and 22 bases lay in between. Complete variable domain (other parts from reference TRBV30 and TRBJ1-1): SQTIHQWPATLVQPVGSPLSLECTVEGTSNPNLYWYRQAAGRGLQLLFYSVGIGQISSEVPQNLSASRPQDRQFILSSKKLLLSDSGFYLCACRKRVPNRAFFGQGTRLTVV.

The rearrangement links TRBV11-2 to TRBJ2-3, with 13 positions matching TRBD2. The CDR3 is 16 residues long. Trimming took 4 bases from V and 4 from J; bases not matched to a gene: 5. Germline V gene data show CDR1 as SGHAT and CDR2 as FQNNGV. The CDR3 protein is CASSSRTSGRADTQYF. The CDR3 DNA is TGTGCCAGCAGCTCTCGGACTAGCGGGAGAGCAGATACGCAGTATTTT.

CDR3 in DNA: TGCGCCAGCAGCCGTAATCTAAGGACAGGGAACCCCGGGGCCGGGGAGCTGTTTTTT. It translates to CASSRNLRTGNPGAGELFF. The rearrangement links TRBV5-1 to TRBJ2-2; TRBD1 aligns across 8 bases. V lost 4 bases to trimming and J lost 6 bases; unmatched junction nucleotides: 20. Germline V gene data show CDR1 as SGHRS and CDR2 as YFSETQ. The CDR3 length is 19 residues.

The V and J genes are TRBV28 and TRBJ1-5; 11 positions match TRBD1. With 4 bases clipped from V and 6 bases from J, the junction kept 5 bases outside the gene matches. Germline V gene lookup returns CDR1 MDHEN and CDR2 SYDVKM. This CDR3 comprises 15 residues. Written as DNA, the CDR3 is TGTGCCAGCAGTTCCGGACAGGGGGCGATTCAGCCCCAGCATTTT. The encoded protein is CASSSGQGAIQPQHF.

The V gene is TRBV28, the J gene TRBJ1-1; D is undetermined. CDR3 length equals 12 residues. Germline CDR1 is MDHEN and CDR2 is SYDVKM. Between the trimmed V and J ends, which lost 6 bases and 13 bases, there was a span of 18 bases. The CDR3 nucleotides read TGTGCCAGCAGCACGGATAGGCCGGGAAGTTTCTTT. As protein: CASSTDRPGSFF.

About this clone: Other DNA sequences from this sample encode an identical CDR3 as well. V gene TRBV6-1 combines with J gene TRBJ2-3; 9 positions match TRBD1. CDR3 size: 16 residues. Losses at the gene ends were 3 bases for V and 1 base for J; bases not matched to a gene: 5. The germline V gene encodes CDR1 MNHNS and CDR2 SASEGT. DNA of the CDR3: TGTGCCAGCAGTGACCGCCGGGACAGGGGCACAGATACGCAGTATTTT. Its translation is CASSDRRDRGTDTQYF.

For this clone: A junction boundary mismatches the germline segment, possibly from a read error. The rearrangement links TRBV10-3 to TRBJ2-7; 8 positions agree with TRBD2. This CDR3 has 14 residues. Germline CDR1 ENHRY, CDR2 SYGVKD. The CDR3 DNA is TGTGCCAGCAGTGAAGCGGGAGAGAGCTACGAGCAGTACTTC. Encoded protein: CASSEAGESYEQYF.

The rearrangement links TRBV5-1 to TRBJ2-1, with 8 bases matching TRBD1. V shed 0 bases, J shed 5 bases, and the junction held 7 bases outside the gene matches. CDR1 and CDR2 from the germline V gene are SGHRS and YFSETQ. This CDR3 contains 16 residues. CDR3 region: CASSLDPPDRDNEQFF. In DNA, the CDR3 is TGCGCCAGCAGCTTGGACCCGCCGGACAGGGACAATGAGCAGTTCTTC.

V usage is TRBV7-2 and J usage is TRBJ2-7; 8 positions agree with TRBD2. This CDR3 has 15 residues. The germline CDR1 and CDR2 sequences are SGHTA and FQGNSA. V was pared by 3 bases and J by 2 bases, with 6 bases of the junction left unmatched. The CDR3 here is CASSLGLGSAYEQYF. The CDR3 DNA reads as TGTGCCAGCAGCTTGGGACTAGGCTCCGCCTACGAGCAGTACTTC.

Comment on this clone: A junction boundary mismatches the germline segment, possibly from a read error. The gene calls are TRBV7-7 and TRBJ2-7, with 7 bases fitting TRBD2. Germline values: CDR1 SSHAT, CDR2 FNYEAQ (reference sequence). The CDR3 length is 15 residues. The CDR3 spells CASSLGLADTYEQYF. CDR3 bases: TGTGCTAGCAGCTTAGGCCTAGCGGATACCTACGAGCAGTACTTC.

This clone was observed a handful of times. The V and J genes are TRBV7-9 and TRBJ2-7; 7 bases fit TRBD2. Germline V lookup: CDR1 SEHNR, CDR2 FQNEAQ (reference sequence). The CDR3 is made up of 15 amino acids. Trimming removed 2 bases from V and 3 bases from J; junction bases left unmatched: 7. The CDR3 DNA sequence: TGTGCCAGCAGCTTATCCGCGGGAGTAGGCTACGAGCAGTACTTC. Its translation: CASSLSAGVGYEQYF.

The chain links TRBV9 to TRBJ2-2; the match to TRBD1 covers 7 bases. This CDR3 has 14 amino acids. Germline-derived CDR1 and CDR2 are SGDLS and YYNGEE. V gave up 4 bases and J gave up 3 bases; unmatched junction bases: 3. The CDR3 region is CASSFTGDTGELFF. CDR3 DNA sequence: TGTGCCAGCAGCTTTACAGGGGACACCGGGGAGCTGTTTTTT.

The chain combines TRBV27 with TRBJ2-7, with 9 nucleotides matching TRBD1. The CDR3 length is 14 residues. V dropped 5 bases and J dropped 3; count of bases not matched to a gene: 5. CDR1 and CDR2 (germline): MNHEY, SMNVEV (reference sequence). Here the CDR3 DNA reads TGTGCCAGCAGTCGACAGGGGGTGGGCTACGAGCAGTACTTC. Its translation: CASSRQGVGYEQYF.

The chain has TRBV5-4 and TRBJ2-1; 12 bases map to TRBD2. Germline CDR1 SGHNT, CDR2 YYREEE (reference sequence). Trimming cost V 0 bases and J 8 bases; bases outside gene matches: 9. This CDR3 contains 17 residues. Written as DNA, the CDR3 is TGTGCCAGCAGCTTGGGCCTAGCGGGAGGGGTTGTGGATGAGCAGTTCTTC. Amino acids: CASSLGLAGGVVDEQFF.

V is TRBV6-5 and J is TRBJ2-7; 8 bases align to TRBD1. This CDR3 is 13 amino acids long. Germline loops: CDR1 MNHEY, CDR2 SVGAGI. The ends lost 5 bases at V and 5 bases at J; junction bases unmatched: 5. CDR3 protein: CASSDRGVDEQYF. In DNA, the CDR3 is TGTGCCAGCAGTGACAGGGGAGTAGACGAGCAGTACTTC.

Here the CDR3 DNA reads TGTGCCAGCAGTGAATTTGCAGTGAGGGATCACGACAATGAGCAGTTCTTC. It is translated as CASSEFAVRDHDNEQFF. The gene calls are TRBV2 and TRBJ2-1; the D gene is possibly TRBD2 (5 bases). The V end lost 2 bases, the J end lost 5 bases, and 19 bases lay between the germline ends. This CDR3 has 17 amino acids. Germline values: CDR1 SNHLY, CDR2 FYNNEI.